The 10 T cell receptor beta chains below come from one sample, sequenced in a study of shared clonotypes between healthy human individuals. Here immunoSEQ multiplex PCR was the method, and the copy in TCRdb shows in-frame clones only, minus some. The repertoire has a few million clones, more than 90% of them found once; the top ten carry roughly 0.13%. The sample comprised naive CD4+ T cells sorted from blood. Subset defined: CD45RA+ positively selected. The receptor set was obtained from a young man in good health.

The chain joins TRBV6-5 to TRBJ2-7; 7 positions agree with TRBD1. CDR3 size: 11 residues. With V trimmed by 2 bases and J by 12 bases, 4 bases remained unmatched. From germline, CDR1 is MNHEY and CDR2 SVGAGI. Here the CDR3 reads CASSYKGARYF. The CDR3 DNA reads TGTGCCAGCAGTTACAAGGGGGCGCGGTACTTC.

This clone was observed once. This chain joins TRBV18 and TRBJ2-1; 9 bases are shared with TRBD2. Germline CDR1 is KGHSH and CDR2 is LQKENI. With 3 bases clipped from V and 1 base from J, the junction kept 4 bases outside the gene matches. This CDR3 has 16 residues. CDR3 region: CASSPLLAGSYNEQFF. The CDR3 bases are TGTGCCAGCTCACCTCTCCTAGCGGGATCCTACAATGAGCAGTTCTTC.

As for this clone: Within the sample, other DNA sequences also encode this same CDR3. The chain combines TRBV7-2 with TRBJ2-3, with 13 bases fitting TRBD2. V shed 5 bases, J shed 1 base, and the junction held 3 bases outside the gene matches. Germline assignment: CDR1 SGHTA and CDR2 FQGNSA. This CDR3 spans 16 amino acids. The CDR3 spells CASSPGTSGGTDTQYF. DNA for the CDR3: TGTGCCAGCAGCCCCGGGACTAGCGGGGGCACAGATACGCAGTATTTT.

This chain uses TRBV6-5 with TRBJ1-1; D perhaps matches TRBD1 (5 bases). The CDR3 consists of 14 residues. V lost 5 bases, J lost 1 base, and 11 bases lay in between. The germline CDR1 and CDR2 sequences are MNHEY and SVGAGI. The CDR3 is CASSTGGPNTEAFF. The CDR3 coding sequence is TGTGCCAGCAGTACCGGGGGACCGAACACTGAAGCTTTCTTT.

V is TRBV6-1 and J is TRBJ1-2; D perhaps matches TRBD1 (5 bases). This CDR3 spans 15 amino acids. Germline CDR1 is MNHNS and CDR2 is SASEGT. V was pared by 10 bases and J by 7 bases, with 25 bases between. Here the CDR3 DNA reads TGTGCCATGGGGGAACATGGACCGCCTAGGGGTGGCTACACCTTC. It codes for CAMGEHGPPRGGYTF.

This chain uses TRBV30 with TRBJ2-1; D might be TRBD1 (6 bases). V was cut by 2 bases and J by 3 bases, with 11 bases left in between. CDR3 size: 14 residues. Germline CDR1 GTSNPN, CDR2 SVGIG (reference sequence). CDR3 region: CAWSPGTHYNEQFF. The CDR3 region has the DNA TGTGCCTGGAGTCCGGGGACACACTACAATGAGCAGTTCTTC.

The V gene is TRBV30, the J gene TRBJ1-5; 7 bases line up with TRBD1. CDR3 size: 14 residues. The V gene end was trimmed by 5 bases and the J gene end by 10 bases; junction bases not matched to a gene: 14. CDR1 is GTSNPN and CDR2 is SVGIG in the germline V gene (reference sequence). The CDR3 coding sequence is TGTGCCTGGGGTACGACAGGACCAGGGGGACCCCAGCATTTT. Its translation: CAWGTTGPGGPQHF.

The chain uses TRBV19 and TRBJ2-2, with D maybe TRBD2 (5 bases). This CDR3 spans 16 amino acids. The V gene lost 4 bases and the J gene lost 1 base, with 13 bases spanning the gap. Germline CDR1 and CDR2: LNHDA and SQIVND (reference sequence). CDR3 sequence: CASSTGERVNTGELFF. CDR3 in DNA: TGTGCCAGTAGTACAGGCGAGAGGGTGAACACCGGGGAGCTGTTTTTT.

The chain couples TRBV5-6 to TRBJ2-7; D unresolved. Looked up from germline, CDR1 is SGHDT and CDR2 is YYEEEE. This CDR3 has 15 amino acids. V lost 4 bases to trimming and J lost 0 bases, with 14 bases between them. The CDR3: CASSRMGPNSYEQYF. The CDR3 DNA is TGTGCCAGCAGCCGTATGGGTCCAAACTCCTACGAGCAGTACTTC.

The chain carries TRBV4-1 and TRBJ2-7, with 9 positions matching TRBD2. V trimming: 0 bases; J trimming: 6 bases; junction bases outside the gene matches: 12. From germline, CDR1 is MGHRA and CDR2 YSYEKL. The CDR3 loop spans 17 amino acids. CDR3 sequence: CASSQEGRAGGLSEQYF. The CDR3 nucleotides read TGCGCCAGCAGCCAAGAAGGCCGGGCGGGGGGGCTCTCCGAGCAGTACTTC.